This TCR beta chain was recorded in a study of blood T cell repertoires in COVID-19. Participants were aged 18 to 89 years, lived in around 25 US areas, and enrolled virtually. Membership in each cohort depended on participant-reported clinical history. The J segment lost 2 bases and the V segment lost 4 bases, leaving 5 bases of the junction unmatched. CDR3 length equals 17 residues. The germline CDR1 and CDR2 sequences are SGHDN and FVKESK. Original processing notes: Amplification from reference gene primers served as the basis for estimated nucleated cell counts. Sequencing was performed with immunoSEQ multiplex PCR; in TCRdb, only in-frame clones are kept and a portion is missing. V, J and clone size are taken as reported in that table, and D and trimming were inferred from the DNA itself. The sample has 200,000 to 300,000 clones; about 91% are singletons.

The TCR originated in a woman aged 40 to 50 with acute COVID-19. V is TRBV14 and J is TRBJ2-7, with TRBD2 matching 16 bases. Sequencing input: PBMCs or T cells enriched from blood (not recorded which). The CDR3 DNA is TGTGCCAGCAGCCCCCTGGGACTAGCGGGAGGGCCCTACGAGCAGTACTTC. This encodes CASSPLGLAGGPYEQYF.